This T cell receptor beta chain was retrieved from a study of Graves' ophthalmopathy and Graves' hyperthyroidism. The CDR3 loop spans 13 amino acids. Germline assignment: CDR1 MNHNS and CDR2 SASEGT. In this cohort, patients with other autoimmune diseases, uncontrolled infections, pregnancy or lactation were excluded. This clonotype has at least ten counts. Compared with germline, one end of the junction differs, possibly owing to a read error. Amplified material comprised TCR beta CDR3 regions derived from RNA transcripts. The workflow started with a first-round RT-PCR run with HTBI primers and then moved on to a second-round multiplex PCR. Each CDR3 protein gets one entry after TCRdb re-called the multiplex PCR reads with MiXCR. Among about 370,000 distinct CDR3 sequences listed, about a sixth were seen once.

The receptor comes from an adult woman with stable Graves' hyperthyroidism. The chain recombines TRBV6-1 with TRBJ2-5; D perhaps matches TRBD1 (6 bases). What was sequenced was peripheral blood. The CDR3 DNA reads TGTGCCAGCAGAAAGGACAGCCAAGAGGCCCAGTACTTC. Its translation is CASRKDSQEAQYF.